This passage covers 6 T cell receptor beta chains from one sample sequenced in a study of post-analysis software for immune sequencing data. Study-wide points: Patients used about five TRBV segments, including TRBV5-6, TRBV5-1 and TRBV20-1, more often than controls.

Unique-molecular-identifier-tagged TCR beta cDNA libraries were used. TCRdb called the PCR reads again in MiXCR, with one record for every CDR3 protein. The table includes hundreds of thousands of distinct CDR3 sequences, 44% detected once. For these receptors, no antigen is known. The sequenced sample consisted of blood. The receptors stem from a girl aged 10 to 17 with multiple sclerosis.

This chain connects TRBV11-2 to TRBJ1-6; 10 positions match TRBD1. V lost 0 bases, J lost 14 bases, and 7 bases stayed unmatched. This CDR3 spans 15 amino acids. In germline, CDR1 is SGHAT, CDR2 FQNNGV. CDR3 region: CASSLDLGQGYTLHF. The CDR3 DNA reads TGTGCCAGCAGCTTAGATCTGGGACAGGGGTATACCCTCCACTTT.

The rearrangement links TRBV7-2 to TRBJ2-1; TRBD1 agrees at 8 bases. The CDR3 runs to 15 residues. After removal of 5 bases from V and 5 bases from J, the junction contained 8 bases not matched to a gene. CDR1 SGHTA and CDR2 FQGNSA come from the germline V gene. In DNA form, the CDR3 reads TGTGCCAGCAGCATGACAGGGGACCTGAACAATGAGCAGTTCTTC. Protein sequence: CASSMTGDLNNEQFF. Variable domain in full (rest from reference TRBV7-2 and TRBJ2-1): GAGVSQSPSNKVTEKGKDVELRCDPISGHTALYWYRQSLGQGLEFLIYFQGNSAPDKSGLPSDRFSAERTGGSVSTLTIQRTQQEDSAVYLCASSMTGDLNNEQFFGPGTRLTVL.

V usage is TRBV29-1 and J usage is TRBJ2-5; D is ambiguous. The CDR3 consists of 12 residues. Trimming cost V 4 bases and J 4 bases, with 10 bases left between them. Germline V gene lookup returns CDR1 SQVTM and CDR2 ANQGSEA. The CDR3 sequence is CSVGRRSETQYF. The CDR3 nucleotides are TGCAGCGTTGGGCGCAGGTCAGAGACCCAGTACTTC.

The gene calls are TRBV5-1 and TRBJ1-5; D is uncertain. With 0 bases removed from V and 2 bases from J, the gap between germline ends came to 12 bases. Per germline, CDR1 SGHRS and CDR2 YFSETQ. This CDR3 is built from 16 residues. The CDR3 sequence: CASSLAPAGGNQPQHF. The CDR3 DNA follows: TGCGCCAGCAGCTTGGCCCCAGCCGGGGGCAATCAGCCCCAGCATTTT.

The rearrangement uses TRBV9 and TRBJ2-3; D is uncertain. Germline V gene sequence: CDR1 SGDLS, CDR2 YYNGEE. The CDR3 runs 13 residues. The V gene lost 3 bases and the J gene lost 3 bases, with 8 bases spanning the gap. The CDR3 protein is CASSAVETDTQYF. The CDR3 bases are TGTGCCAGCAGCGCCGTGGAGACAGATACGCAGTATTTT.

This clonotype appeared many times. The rearrangement links TRBV5-6 to TRBJ2-7; TRBD1 aligns across 8 bases. Germline-derived CDR1 and CDR2 are SGHDT and YYEEEE. With 4 bases clipped from V and 1 base from J, the junction kept 4 bases outside the gene matches. The CDR3 covers 14 residues. The CDR3 is CASSETGASYEQYF. CDR3 DNA: TGTGCCAGCAGCGAGACAGGGGCGTCCTACGAGCAGTACTTC.